The entry below gives a single T cell receptor (beta chain) sequence along with its context. Generated by immunoSEQ multiplex PCR, the TCRdb table keeps only in-frame clones and is missing some. The profile shows 150,000 or so clones, approximately 87% of them singletons. These data belong to a study of blood T cell repertoires in COVID-19. Recovery meant two consecutive negative NP/OP PCR tests, professional clearance, or resolved symptoms. Trimming removed 0 bases at V and 5 bases at J, with 12 bases between. There are 14 residues in the CDR3. Germline V gene data show CDR1 as SGHRS and CDR2 as YFSETQ.

The clonotype comes from a woman aged 45-65 years who had recovered from COVID-19. The sequenced sample was PBMCs or T cells enriched from blood (not recorded which). The chain has TRBV5-1 and TRBJ2-7; a weak D match, TRBD1 (5 bases). The CDR3 reads CASSLASGNHEQYV. The CDR3, as DNA: TGCGCCAGCAGCTTGGCCTCAGGGAACCACGAGCAGTACGTC.